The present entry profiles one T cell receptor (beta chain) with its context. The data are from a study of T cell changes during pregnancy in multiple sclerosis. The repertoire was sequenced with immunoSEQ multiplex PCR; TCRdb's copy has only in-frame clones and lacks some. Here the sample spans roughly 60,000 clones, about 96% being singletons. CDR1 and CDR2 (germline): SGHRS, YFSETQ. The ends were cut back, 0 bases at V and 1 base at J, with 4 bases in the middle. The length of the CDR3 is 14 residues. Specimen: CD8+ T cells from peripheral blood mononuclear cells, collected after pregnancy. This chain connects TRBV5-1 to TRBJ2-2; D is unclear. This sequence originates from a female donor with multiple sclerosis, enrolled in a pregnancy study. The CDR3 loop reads CASSLDWNTGELFF. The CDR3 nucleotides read TGCGCCAGCAGCTTGGACTGGAACACCGGGGAGCTGTTTTTT.